This T cell receptor (beta chain) derives from a study of T cell changes during pregnancy in multiple sclerosis. Clones were read by immunoSEQ multiplex PCR, and TCRdb kept only the in-frame ones, dropping some. Among some 60,000 clones listed, around 93% were seen once. The germline V gene encodes CDR1 SGHVS and CDR2 FNYEAQ. V was trimmed by 5 bases and J by 9 bases, leaving 29 bases between them. The CDR3 runs 18 residues. Material: peripheral blood, obtained after pregnancy. This sequence was found in a female donor with multiple sclerosis, enrolled in a pregnancy study. V usage is TRBV7-6 and J usage is TRBJ2-1; D is possibly TRBD2 (6 bases). This chain's CDR3 is CASSPNPGTPEVGGEQFF. CDR3 DNA: TGTGCCAGCAGCCCCAACCCCGGGACTCCTGAGGTTGGGGGTGAGCAGTTCTTC.